The present entry profiles one TCR beta chain with its context. Its antigen remains unknown. The source of the sample is a study of early T cells in non-severe SARS-CoV-2 infection. Whole-study context: Unsorted whole-blood RNA was sequenced in bulk, leaving chains unpaired.

Study-level results: VDJdb-based matching was biased toward anti-spike CD8 responses and missed private and CD4 specificities.

Looked up from germline, CDR1 is SGHRS and CDR2 is YFSETQ. Trimming pared 2 bases from V and 5 bases from J, leaving 11 bases between. This CDR3 comprises 13 residues. Researchers attached unique molecular identifiers to individual cDNA molecules. In TCRdb, the 5' RACE reads were re-called with MiXCR into one record per CDR3 protein. Found here are under 95,000 distinct CDR3 sequences, 9.5% to 15% of them singletons; the top ten hold roughly 3.1%. The J gene is TRBJ2-7, the V gene TRBV5-1, with D hard to call. This clonotype originated in an adult who was a healthcare worker with PCR-confirmed SARS-CoV-2 infection or an uninfected control (not recorded which). The material sequenced was whole blood. CDR3 in amino acids: CASSFGMTDEQYF. The DNA for the CDR3 is TGCGCCAGCAGCTTTGGCATGACGGACGAGCAGTACTTC.